What follows describes a single T cell receptor (beta chain). What it binds is not known. The CDR3 sequence is 16 residues long. Germline CDR1 DFQATT, CDR2 SNEGSKA (reference sequence). V lost 3 bases, J lost 2 bases, and 7 bases stayed unmatched. The record originates from a study of identical twins. Study results and caveats: Rather than following the same donors, the conclusions depended on cross-sectional statistical analysis. Within monozygotic twins, out-of-frame TCR alpha sharing was underestimated by the models.

TCRdb reprocessed the 5' RACE reads with MiXCR, giving one entry per CDR3 protein. The sample has 300,000 to 400,000 distinct CDR3 sequences; around 9.7% are singletons. The rearrangement joins TRBV20-1 to TRBJ2-1; 10 positions match TRBD2. This clonotype was obtained from a woman aged 45-65 years in good health. Material for sequencing was naive T cells sorted from blood. The CDR3: CSARLAGAPPYNEQFF. Written as DNA, the CDR3 is TGCAGTGCTAGGCTAGCGGGAGCTCCCCCCTACAATGAGCAGTTCTTC.